This passage covers 10 T cell receptor beta chains from one sample sequenced in a study of spatial heterogeneity in lung cancer. This sample's time point: blood at routine non-recurrence follow-up after resection. Using its own MiXCR run on the 5' RACE reads, TCRdb lists one record per CDR3 protein. The sample includes 95,000 to 120,000 distinct CDR3 sequences, 10% to 11% seen only once; the top ten take about 24%. The sample consisted of PBMCs, taken at follow-up. These TCRs come from a female donor with early-stage non-small cell lung cancer.

Of note for this clonotype: Germline and junction disagree at one end, which may indicate a read error. The J gene is TRBJ1-5, the V gene TRBV19; TRBD1 matches at 7 bases. The CDR3 loop spans 14 amino acids. Germline CDR1 and CDR2: LNHDA and SQIVND (reference sequence). The CDR3 loop reads CVSSSGQLNQPQHF. Written as DNA, the CDR3 is TGTGTCAGTAGTTCGGGACAGCTCAATCAGCCCCAGCATTTT. The variable domain in full, completed from reference TRBV19 and TRBJ1-5, reads DGGITQSPKYLFRKEGQNVTLSCEQNLNHDAMYWYRQDPGQGLRLIYYSQIVNDFQKGDIAEGYSVSREKKESFPLTVTSAQKNPTAFYLCVSSSGQLNQPQHFGDGTRLSIL.

This clonotype was seen a handful of times. The V gene is TRBV19, the J gene TRBJ2-1; D tentatively reads TRBD1 or TRBD2 (5 bases each). The CDR3 spans 15 residues. Per germline, CDR1 LNHDA and CDR2 SQIVND (reference sequence). V was shortened by 3 bases and J by 5 bases, with 14 bases between the two germline ends. The CDR3 DNA follows: TGTGCCAGTAGTATTATAGTTCAGGGACACAATGAGCAGTTCTTC. Residues: CASSIIVQGHNEQFF.

This clonotype showed up many times. V is TRBV6-5 and J is TRBJ1-1; D gene uncertain. In germline, CDR1 is MNHEY, CDR2 SVGAGI. The V gene lost 0 bases and the J gene lost 4 bases, with 15 bases spanning the gap. The CDR3 has 16 amino acids. CDR3 residues: CASSYSIVRTGTEAFF. CDR3 nucleotide sequence: TGTGCCAGCAGTTACTCGATAGTGAGAACGGGCACTGAAGCTTTCTTT.

V is TRBV19 and J is TRBJ1-5; D is perhaps TRBD1 (6 bases). The CDR3 covers 13 residues. V was pared by 5 bases and J by 2 bases, with 7 bases between. Per germline, CDR1 LNHDA and CDR2 SQIVND (reference sequence). In DNA form, the CDR3 reads TGTGCCAGTAGTCACAGGGGCAATCAGCCCCAGCATTTT. Translated: CASSHRGNQPQHF.

The J gene is TRBJ2-1, the V gene TRBV24-1; 8 bases are a match to TRBD2. J lost 5 bases, V lost 4 bases, and 9 bases had no gene match. The germline V gene encodes CDR1 KGHDR and CDR2 SFDVKD. CDR3 length: 16 amino acids. For the CDR3, the DNA is TGTGCCACCAGTGACCTGGGACTAGGACTAGACAATGAGCAGTTCTTC. Translated: CATSDLGLGLDNEQFF.

The rearrangement links TRBV7-9 to TRBJ2-3; D possibly corresponds to TRBD2 (6 bases). Trimming took 10 bases from V and 7 from J, leaving 24 bases between them. The CDR3 totals 15 residues. CDR1 is SEHNR and CDR2 is FQNEAQ in the germline V gene (reference sequence). The CDR3 sequence: CATTKRGLARNTQYF. As DNA, the CDR3 is TGTGCCACAACGAAGCGTGGCCTAGCGAGGAATACGCAGTATTTT.

In its sample, this clonotype was seen a few times. This chain links TRBV30 with TRBJ2-1; 8 nucleotides align to TRBD2. Germline values: CDR1 GTSNPN, CDR2 SVGIG (reference sequence). Trimming cost V 8 bases and J 3 bases; bases outside gene matches: 9. The CDR3 has 14 residues. The CDR3 spells CARNVAGHYNEQFF. CDR3 coding DNA: TGTGCCCGAAACGTAGCGGGACACTACAATGAGCAGTTCTTC. Full variable domain (rest looked up from reference TRBV30 and TRBJ2-1): SQTIHQWPATLVQPVGSPLSLECTVEGTSNPNLYWYRQAAGRGLQLLFYSVGIGQISSEVPQNLSASRPQDRQFILSSKKLLLSDSGFYLCARNVAGHYNEQFFGPGTRLTVL.

This clonotype was seen many times. A read error is likely, as this CDR3 ends without the conserved phenylalanine or tryptophan. The DNA is left out, because the CDR3 cannot be placed on it with certainty; the CDR3 is given as TCRdb lists it. V usage is TRBV7-9 and J usage is TRBJ2-7; TRBD1 is the table's D call and was not checked against the DNA. In germline, CDR1 is SEHNR, CDR2 FQNEAQ (reference sequence). With termini counted, the CDR3 has 11 amino acids. The CDR3 protein is CASSSDGSPSL.

Only a few counts were recorded for this clonotype. The chain combines TRBV7-2 with TRBJ2-3; 8 nucleotides line up with TRBD2. Unmatched junction bases numbered 7, after V lost 5 bases and J lost 9 bases. The CDR3 loop spans 13 amino acids. The germline gives CDR1 SGHTA, CDR2 FQGNSA. The CDR3 DNA reads as TGTGCCAGCAGCCTAGGATGGACTAGCACGCAGTATTTT. Residues: CASSLGWTSTQYF.

This clonotype was seen repeatedly, ten times or more. V is TRBV6-6 and J is TRBJ2-3; 7 nucleotides match TRBD2. CDR1 is MNHNY, CDR2 SVGAGI, per germline (reference sequence). V trimming: 6 bases; J trimming: 4 bases; junction bases outside the gene matches: 7. The CDR3 sequence is 14 residues long. CDR3 coding DNA: TGTGCCAGCAGGCCGCAACTAGCGTCAGATACGCAGTATTTT. The encoded protein is CASRPQLASDTQYF.